These T cell receptor beta chains were read from a single sample in a study of regulatory T cells in long-lasting Graves disease. Each CDR3 protein gets one entry after TCRdb re-called the multiplex PCR reads with MiXCR. Of 300,000 to 400,000 distinct CDR3 sequences in the sample, approximately 15% were seen once. These records were also assigned to another study, of T cells in Graves' hyperthyroidism and ophthalmopathy.

The source was peripheral blood mononuclear cells (PBMCs), collected at new diagnosis, from a patient treated with antithyroid drugs. The receptor set was obtained from a man in his forties or fifties with Graves disease. The CDR3 runs from the conserved cysteine through the conserved F or W. The D gene is left open where the match is weak. Not every row has a clone size; where given, it reads once, few, many or a size class.

D	V	size	length	J	DNA	CDR3
.	TRBV6-2/TRBV6-3	many	13	TRBJ2-5	TGTGCCAGCAGTTCTGACAGGGAGGGGACCCAGTACTTC	CASSSDREGTQYF
.	TRBV2	.	13	TRBJ1-2	TGTGCCAGCAGTGAGCGGACAGCCTATGGCTACACCTTC	CASSERTAYGYTF
.	TRBV3-1	many	17	TRBJ2-1	TGTGCCAGCAGCCAAGATAGGGAACACCTCTCCTACAATGAGCAGTTCTTC	CASSQDREHLSYNEQFF
TRBD1	TRBV10-3	.	15	TRBJ2-1	TGTGCCATCAGTGCATGGGACAGGGGAAGGGGTGAGCAGTTCTTC	CAISAWDRGRGEQFF
.	TRBV6-2/TRBV6-3	many	13	TRBJ1-5	TGTGCCAGCAGAGGGACCAGGGAACAGCCCCAGCATTTT	CASRGTREQPQHF
.	TRBV9	few	12	TRBJ2-5	TGTGCCAGCAGCAGGGGGGGGAGGACCCAGTACTTC	CASSRGGRTQYF
.	TRBV18	few	16	TRBJ2-2	TGTGCCAGCTCGCAAAAACACATCCAGAACACCGGGGAGCTGTTTTTT	CASSQKHIQNTGELFF
TRBD2	TRBV6-2/TRBV6-3	many	13	TRBJ2-3	TGTGCCAGCAGCGGACTAGCGGGGGAGACGCAGTATTTT	CASSGLAGETQYF
TRBD2	TRBV7-6	few	16	TRBJ2-1	TGTGCCAGCAGCTCTATAGCGGGGGTAAACTACAATGAGCAGTTCTTC	CASSSIAGVNYNEQFF
.	TRBV20-1	.	14	TRBJ1-5	TGCAGTGCTAGCCAACCCGTAGGCAGCCAGCCCCAGCATTTT	CSASQPVGSQPQHF
.	TRBV20-1	few	13	TRBJ2-1	TGCAGTGCCAGGGAGGCAGGTCACAATGAGCAGTTCTTC	CSAREAGHNEQFF
.	TRBV6-2/TRBV6-3	few	18	TRBJ1-2	TGTGCCAGCAGTTACACGGAGCCGGGACGCAGACCTAACTATGGCTACACCTTC	CASSYTEPGRRPNYGYTF
.	TRBV30	.	14	TRBJ1-5	TGTGCCTGGAGTGTACCCAGGGGCAATCAGCCCCAGCATTTT	CAWSVPRGNQPQHF
TRBD1	TRBV18	many	14	TRBJ1-1	TGTGCCAGCTCACCAGAGACAGGGGGCACTGAAGCTTTCTTT	CASSPETGGTEAFF
TRBD1	TRBV4-1	.	16	TRBJ1-1	TGCGCCAGCAGCTTCCGACAGGGCCAGATTTTCCCTGAAGCTTTCTTT	CASSFRQGQIFPEAFF
.	TRBV7-2	.	19	TRBJ2-7	TGTGCCAGCAGCCGACCAAAGGTCGAACCGTCCTCCCGCTCCTACGAGCAGTACTTC	CASSRPKVEPSSRSYEQYF
TRBD1	TRBV28	many	14	TRBJ2-7	TGTGCCAGCAGTAAGGGACAGGATCCCCACGAGCAGTACTTC	CASSKGQDPHEQYF
.	TRBV28	many	17	TRBJ2-3	TGTGCCAGCAGTTCATCGGGGTTTCCACAAAACCCAGATACGCAGTATTTT	CASSSSGFPQNPDTQYF
.	TRBV18	few	19	TRBJ2-6	TGTGCCAGCTCACCACGTCCCGCAGGGCATCTCTCTGGGGCCAACGTCCTGACTTTC	CASSPRPAGHLSGANVLTF
.	TRBV24-1	many	14	TRBJ1-5	TGTGCCACCAGTGATTTGAGCCACAATCAGCCCCAGCATTTT	CATSDLSHNQPQHF
.	TRBV5-1	.	15	TRBJ1-1	TGCGCCAGCAGCCCACCGGGACTCCTGAGGACTGAAGCTTTCTTT	CASSPPGLLRTEAFF
TRBD1	TRBV12-3/TRBV12-4	.	13	TRBJ1-5	TGTGCCAGCAGTCGGGACAGACATCAGCCCCAGCATTTT	CASSRDRHQPQHF
.	TRBV20-1	many	14	TRBJ1-1	TGCAGTGCTAGAGATTTGGGGCCCGGCACTGAAGCTTTCTTT	CSARDLGPGTEAFF
.	TRBV28	many	12	TRBJ2-7	TGTGCCAGCAAACAGGGTCTTTACGAGCAGTACTTC	CASKQGLYEQYF
.	TRBV6-1	.	14	TRBJ2-7	TGTGCCAGCAGGGTAAGACAGGCCTCCTACGAGCAGTACTTC	CASRVRQASYEQYF
.	TRBV28	many	14	TRBJ1-1	TGTGCCAGCAGTATACCCTCAGGGGCCCCTGAAGCTTTCTTT	CASSIPSGAPEAFF
TRBD2	TRBV5-1	few	16	TRBJ2-5	TGCGCCAGCAGCTTGATGTCTAGCGGGGACCAAGAGACCCAGTACTTC	CASSLMSSGDQETQYF
.	TRBV20-1	.	13	TRBJ2-7	TGCAGTGCTAGAGATCGCCTAGGCCACGAGCAGTACTTC	CSARDRLGHEQYF
.	TRBV9	few	14	TRBJ2-1	TGTGCCAGCGGCCCAGGCGGTTCCTACAATGAGCAGTTCTTC	CASGPGGSYNEQFF
.	TRBV28	many	14	TRBJ1-5	TGTGCCAGCAGTGCCACATGGAAGAATCAGCCCCAGCATTTT	CASSATWKNQPQHF
.	TRBV4-1	many	15	TRBJ1-5	TGCGCCAGCAGCCGAGATTTGACACGCAATCAGCCCCAGCATTTT	CASSRDLTRNQPQHF
.	TRBV7-2	.	14	TRBJ2-5	TGTGCCAGCAGCTCAAACCGTATGGATGAGACCCAGTACTTC	CASSSNRMDETQYF
TRBD1	TRBV3-1	few	20	TRBJ1-6	TGTGCCAGCAGCCAAGTCATCCCCCGATCAGGGGGATACTATAATTCACCCCTCCACTTT	CASSQVIPRSGGYYNSPLHF
.	TRBV7-9	many	16	TRBJ2-1	TGTGCCAGCAGCTCACGACATCTCACAGTTTACAATGAGCAGTTCTTC	CASSSRHLTVYNEQFF
.	TRBV7-8	.	14	TRBJ1-3	TGTGCCAGCAGCTTTTCCGGGCGTGGAAACACCATATATTTT	CASSFSGRGNTIYF
TRBD2	TRBV6-1	.	16	TRBJ2-1	TGTGCCAGCAGACGGACTAGCGGGGCGACCTACAATGAGCAGTTCTTC	CASRRTSGATYNEQFF
.	TRBV9	.	20	TRBJ2-3	TGTGCCAGCAGCCGTAGAGTGGTAGGGACGCACCGCGCCCCCACAGATACGCAGTATTTT	CASSRRVVGTHRAPTDTQYF
.	TRBV7-2	few	17	TRBJ2-2	TGTGCCAGCAGCTTAGGCGGCGCGGGGAGAGTCACCGGGGAGCTGTTTTTT	CASSLGGAGRVTGELFF
.	TRBV6-1	many	14	TRBJ1-6	TGTGCCAGCAGTGAGGGGCGGTATAATTCACCCCTCCACTTT	CASSEGRYNSPLHF
.	TRBV11-2	.	12	TRBJ2-2	TGTGCCAGCAGCTTATTTAACGGGGAGCTGTTTTTT	CASSLFNGELFF
TRBD1	TRBV28	few	11	TRBJ2-7	TGTGCCAGCACAAGGGGGCTCGAGCAGTACTTC	CASTRGLEQYF
.	TRBV12-3/TRBV12-4	many	13	TRBJ1-2	TGTGCCAGCACCCGGTCAGTATCGTCGGGCTACACCTTC	CASTRSVSSGYTF
TRBD2	TRBV5-1	.	14	TRBJ2-5	TGCGCCAGCAGCTTGGAGCGGGGGTTAAAGACCCAGTACTTC	CASSLERGLKTQYF
.	TRBV15	many	12	TRBJ2-5	TGTGCCACCAGCCGAGGGGCAGAGACCCAGTACTTC	CATSRGAETQYF
TRBD2	TRBV12-3/TRBV12-4	.	17	TRBJ2-3	TGTGCCGGCAGCCCCAGAGGCCTAGCGGGGGGGCAAGATACGCAGTATTTT	CAGSPRGLAGGQDTQYF
TRBD1	TRBV5-1	few	16	TRBJ1-3	TGCGCCAGTAGCCAAAATCCCGGGACAGGAGGAAACACCATATATTTT	CASSQNPGTGGNTIYF
.	TRBV5-1	many	12	TRBJ2-1	TGCGCCAGCAGCCCGGTCGGGGGAACGCAGTTCTTC	CASSPVGGTQFF
TRBD1	TRBV27	many	13	TRBJ2-2	TGTGCCAGCAGTATTAACAGGGGCGGGGAGCTGTTTTTT	CASSINRGGELFF
TRBD1	TRBV7-2	few	16	TRBJ1-3	TGTGCCAGCAGCCACAGACTCCAGGGGGGTGGAAACACCATATATTTT	CASSHRLQGGGNTIYF
.	TRBV20-1	many	13	TRBJ1-5	TGCAGTGCTAGATTGGATCCGAATCAGCCCCAGCATTTT	CSARLDPNQPQHF